The clone carrying this T cell receptor beta chain was seen a few times. CDR1 is MDHEN and CDR2 is SYDVKM in the germline V gene. The CDR3 runs to 16 residues. The V and J ends lost 5 bases and 0 bases, in that order; junction bases with no gene match: 7. Unique molecular identifiers were added to individual cDNA molecules. In TCRdb, the 5' RACE reads were re-called with MiXCR into one record per CDR3 protein. The sample records tens of thousands of distinct CDR3 sequences, about 13% being singletons. The entry originates in a study of early T cells in non-severe SARS-CoV-2 infection. The TCR sequence derives from an adult who was a healthcare worker with PCR-confirmed SARS-CoV-2 infection or an uninfected control (not recorded which). The sequenced sample consisted of whole blood. The rearrangement links TRBV28 to TRBJ2-4; TRBD1 matches at 7 bases. The CDR3 DNA follows: TGTGCCAGCAGTCCCCGGGACAGTCTAGCCAAAAACATTCAGTACTTC. Translated: CASSPRDSLAKNIQYF.